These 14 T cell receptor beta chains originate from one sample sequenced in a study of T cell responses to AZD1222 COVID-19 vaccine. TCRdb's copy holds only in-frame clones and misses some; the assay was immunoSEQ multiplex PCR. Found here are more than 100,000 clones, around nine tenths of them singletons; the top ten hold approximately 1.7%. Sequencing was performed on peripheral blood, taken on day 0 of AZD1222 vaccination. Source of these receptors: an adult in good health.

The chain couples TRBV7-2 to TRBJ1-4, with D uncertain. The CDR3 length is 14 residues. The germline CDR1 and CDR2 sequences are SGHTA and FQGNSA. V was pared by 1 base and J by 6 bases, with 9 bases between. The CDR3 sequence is CASSLETADEKLFF. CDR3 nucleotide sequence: TGTGCCAGCAGCTTAGAAACAGCAGATGAAAAACTGTTTTTT.

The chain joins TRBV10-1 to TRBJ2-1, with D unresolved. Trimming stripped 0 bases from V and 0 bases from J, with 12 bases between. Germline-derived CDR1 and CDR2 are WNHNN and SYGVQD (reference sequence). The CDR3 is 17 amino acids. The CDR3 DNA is TGCGCCAGCAGTGAGTCTCCCAGCTGGAGCTCCTACAATGAGCAGTTCTTC. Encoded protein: CASSESPSWSSYNEQFF.

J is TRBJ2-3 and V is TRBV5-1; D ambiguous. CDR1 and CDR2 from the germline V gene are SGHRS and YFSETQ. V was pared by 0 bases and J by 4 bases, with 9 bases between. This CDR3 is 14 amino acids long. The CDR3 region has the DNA TGCGCCAGCAGCTTGGAGCGCGCCGCAGATACGCAGTATTTT. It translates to CASSLERAADTQYF. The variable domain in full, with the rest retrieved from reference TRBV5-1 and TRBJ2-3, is KAGVTQTPRYLIKTRGQQVTLSCSPISGHRSVSWYQQTPGQGLQFLFEYFSETQRNKGNFPGRFSGRQFSNSRSEMNVSTLELGDSALYLCASSLERAADTQYFGPGTRLTVL.

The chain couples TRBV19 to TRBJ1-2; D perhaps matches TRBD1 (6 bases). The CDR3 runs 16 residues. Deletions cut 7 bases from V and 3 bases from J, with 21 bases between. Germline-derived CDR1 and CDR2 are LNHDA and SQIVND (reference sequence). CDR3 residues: CASTSGASGVDYGYTF. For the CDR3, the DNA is TGTGCCAGTACCTCGGGGGCGTCGGGGGTTGACTATGGCTACACCTTC.

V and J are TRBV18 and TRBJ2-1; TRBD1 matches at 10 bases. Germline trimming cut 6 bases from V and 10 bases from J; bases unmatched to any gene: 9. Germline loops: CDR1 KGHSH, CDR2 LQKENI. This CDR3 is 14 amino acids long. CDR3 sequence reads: CASSPGTGDIEQFF. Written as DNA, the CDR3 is TGTGCCAGCTCGCCGGGGACAGGGGATATAGAGCAGTTCTTC.

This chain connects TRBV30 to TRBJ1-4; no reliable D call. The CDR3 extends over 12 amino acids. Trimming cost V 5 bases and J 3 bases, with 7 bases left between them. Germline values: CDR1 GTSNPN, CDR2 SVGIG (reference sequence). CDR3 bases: TGTGCCTGGGAAGAGGCTAATGAAAAACTGTTTTTT. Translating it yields CAWEEANEKLFF.

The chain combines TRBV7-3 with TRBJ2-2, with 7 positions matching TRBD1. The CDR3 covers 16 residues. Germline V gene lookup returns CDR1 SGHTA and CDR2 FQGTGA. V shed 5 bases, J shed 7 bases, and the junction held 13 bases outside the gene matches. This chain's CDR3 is CASSPNEGAPGGELFF. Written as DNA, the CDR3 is TGTGCCAGCAGCCCGAACGAGGGGGCCCCAGGCGGGGAGCTGTTTTTT.

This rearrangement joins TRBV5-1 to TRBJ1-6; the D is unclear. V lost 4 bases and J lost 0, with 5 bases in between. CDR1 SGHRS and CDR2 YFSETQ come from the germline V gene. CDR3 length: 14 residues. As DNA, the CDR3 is TGCGCCAGCAGCGCGAGCTCCTATAATTCACCCCTCCACTTT. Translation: CASSASSYNSPLHF.

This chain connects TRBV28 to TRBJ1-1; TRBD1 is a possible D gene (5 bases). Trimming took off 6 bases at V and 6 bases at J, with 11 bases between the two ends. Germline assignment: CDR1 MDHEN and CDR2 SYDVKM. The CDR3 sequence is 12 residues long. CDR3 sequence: CASRSGFSEAFF. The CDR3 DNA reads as TGTGCCAGCAGGTCAGGGTTTTCTGAAGCTTTCTTT.

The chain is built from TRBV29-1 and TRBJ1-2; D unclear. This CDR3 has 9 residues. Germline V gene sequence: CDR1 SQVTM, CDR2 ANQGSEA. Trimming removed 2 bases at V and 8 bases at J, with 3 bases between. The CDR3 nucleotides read TGCAGCGTTGAATTAGGCTACACCTTC. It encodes CSVELGYTF. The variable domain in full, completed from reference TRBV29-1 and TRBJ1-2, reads SAVISQKPSRDICQRGTSLTIQCQVDSQVTMMFWYRQQPGQSLTLIATANQGSEATYESGFVIDKFPISRPNLTFSTLTVSNMSPEDSSIYLCSVELGYTFGSGTRLTVV.

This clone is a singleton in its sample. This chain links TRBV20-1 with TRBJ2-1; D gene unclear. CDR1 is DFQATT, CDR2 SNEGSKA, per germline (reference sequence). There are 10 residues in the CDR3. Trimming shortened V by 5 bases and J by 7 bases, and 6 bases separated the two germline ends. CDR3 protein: CSALWNEQFF. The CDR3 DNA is TGCAGTGCTCTATGGAATGAGCAGTTCTTC.

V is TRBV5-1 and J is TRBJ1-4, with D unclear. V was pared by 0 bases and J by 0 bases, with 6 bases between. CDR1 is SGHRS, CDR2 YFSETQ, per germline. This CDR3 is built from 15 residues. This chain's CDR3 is CASSLVASTNEKLFF. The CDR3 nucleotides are TGCGCCAGCAGCTTGGTGGCCTCAACTAATGAAAAACTGTTTTTT.

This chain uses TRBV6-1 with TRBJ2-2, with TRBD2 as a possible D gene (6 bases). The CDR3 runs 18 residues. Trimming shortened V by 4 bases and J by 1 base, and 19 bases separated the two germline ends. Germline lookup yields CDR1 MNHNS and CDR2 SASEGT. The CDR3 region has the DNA TGTGCCAGCAGTGGAAGCCGAGCTAGCGTCTTGAACACCGGGGAGCTGTTTTTT. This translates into CASSGSRASVLNTGELFF.

DNA for the CDR3: TGTGCCAGCAGCTGGTACAGGGGTCCCTACGAGCAGTACTTC. This translates into CASSWYRGPYEQYF. The genes are TRBV5-5 and TRBJ2-7, with 7 bases identical to TRBD1. This CDR3 has 14 amino acids. With 3 bases clipped from V and 2 bases from J, the junction kept 5 bases outside the gene matches. CDR1 is SGHKS and CDR2 is YYEKEE in the germline V gene (reference sequence).